The 9 T cell receptor beta chains given below trace back to one sample, sequenced in a study of cytomegalovirus exposure and HLA in healthy donors. TCRdb's table, derived via immunoSEQ multiplex PCR, lists solely in-frame clones and lacks some. Seen here are about 120,000 clones, 75% to 90% observed once, and the top ten hold roughly 2%. Sequencing was performed on PBMCs. The receptor source for this set is a woman younger than 35 in good health and CMV-seronegative.

V is TRBV29-1 and J is TRBJ2-1; D not resolved. Germline assignment: CDR1 SQVTM and CDR2 ANQGSEA. Deletions cut 3 bases from V and 9 bases from J, with 9 bases between. CDR3 length equals 11 residues. Here the CDR3 DNA reads TGCAGCGTTGATCCTTCAGGTGAGCAGTTCTTC. It is translated as CSVDPSGEQFF.

The rearrangement joins TRBV6-6 to TRBJ1-2; no reliable D call. This CDR3 spans 13 amino acids. V was trimmed by 2 bases and J by 9 bases, leaving 13 bases between them. Germline V CDR1 and CDR2: MNHNY, SVGAGI (reference sequence). CDR3 protein: CASSYGRGRRYTF. In DNA, the CDR3 is TGTGCCAGCAGTTACGGGCGGGGTAGGCGCTACACCTTC.

V is TRBV7-6 and J is TRBJ2-1, with TRBD2 matching over 9 bases. The CDR3 length is 18 residues. Trimming cost V 2 bases and J 3 bases; bases outside gene matches: 11. Germline CDR1 is SGHVS and CDR2 is FNYEAQ. The DNA for the CDR3 is TGTGCCAGCAGCTTAACCCACCCAGGACTAGCGAACTACAATGAGCAGTTCTTC. Its protein is CASSLTHPGLANYNEQFF.

V gene TRBV5-4 combines with J gene TRBJ2-3, with 7 bases matching TRBD1. Germline loops: CDR1 SGHNT, CDR2 YYREEE (reference sequence). Unmatched junction bases numbered 6, after V lost 0 bases and J lost 5 bases. The CDR3 runs 15 residues. The CDR3 DNA reads TGTGCCAGCAGCTTGGGACAGGGTGTACGAGATACGCAGTATTTT. Its protein is CASSLGQGVRDTQYF.

The chain recombines TRBV15 with TRBJ1-1, with 7 bases matching TRBD1. Germline V gene lookup returns CDR1 LNHNV and CDR2 YYDKDF (reference sequence). The CDR3 totals 14 residues. Trimming removed 4 bases from V and 11 bases from J; junction bases left unmatched: 13. Here the CDR3 DNA reads TGTGCCACCAGCACGCAGGACAGGCCCCCTCGGGCTTTCTTT. Protein: CATSTQDRPPRAFF.

The J gene is TRBJ2-1, the V gene TRBV10-2, with TRBD2 matching 9 bases. The CDR3 has 17 residues. Trimming cost V 2 bases and J 7 bases; bases outside gene matches: 12. The germline V gene encodes CDR1 WSHSY and CDR2 SAAADI. The CDR3 DNA sequence: TGCGCCAGCAGTGAGATTGGGCGGGAGGGCCCATGGAATGAGCAGTTCTTC. Encoded protein: CASSEIGREGPWNEQFF.

J is TRBJ2-7 and V is TRBV5-6; no clear D. The V gene lost 4 bases and the J gene lost 1 base, with 18 bases spanning the gap. Germline CDR1 reads SGHDT; CDR2 reads YYEEEE. The CDR3 extends over 16 amino acids. The chain's CDR3 is CASSPMVWRSSYEQYF. The CDR3 DNA reads TGTGCCAGCAGCCCTATGGTCTGGAGATCTTCCTACGAGCAGTACTTC.

The CDR3 DNA is TGTGCCAGCAGCTTAGTCTTCGGGGAGCAGTACTTC. It translates to CASSLVFGEQYF. The chain links TRBV11-2 to TRBJ2-7; no clear D. V lost 1 base and J 7 bases, leaving 8 bases between the germline ends. The V gene's germline CDR1 is SGHAT and CDR2 FQNNGV. The CDR3 covers 12 residues.

This clone appeared a few times. The rearrangement joins TRBV28 to TRBJ2-7, with 7 bases aligning to TRBD1. The CDR3 contains 14 residues. Unmatched junction bases numbered 5, after V lost 6 bases and J lost 0 bases. Germline V lookup: CDR1 MDHEN, CDR2 SYDVKM. The CDR3, as DNA: TGTGCCAGCAGCAGGACAGGAAGCTCCTACGAGCAGTACTTC. Amino acid sequence: CASSRTGSSYEQYF.